This is a list of T cell receptor beta chains from one sample in a study of cytomegalovirus exposure and HLA in healthy donors. TCRdb's copy holds only in-frame clones and misses some; the assay was immunoSEQ multiplex PCR. The table has about 120,000 clones, roughly 75% seen once. Specimen: PBMCs. The receptors shown here come from a female donor in good health and CMV-seronegative. CDR3s leave out the opening cysteine and the closing phenylalanine or tryptophan. The order of the fields is V gene, J gene, D gene, CDR3 protein. The D gene is left open where the match is weak.

>TRBV2|TRBJ2-1|TRBD2
ASRGTSGSHEQF
>TRBV28|TRBJ1-4|TRBD1
ASSRDSAATNEKLF
>TRBV6-5|TRBJ1-6|-
ATDSVSNSPLH
>TRBV5-1|TRBJ2-2|TRBD1
AIQGTGELF
>TRBV7-7|TRBJ2-7|TRBD1
ASSLGQGANYEQY
>TRBV4-1|TRBJ2-2|-
ASSHLGEVPNTGELF
>TRBV5-1|TRBJ1-1|TRBD1
ASSPQGMNTEAF
>TRBV6-5|TRBJ2-3|TRBD1
ASSLAGGGTDTQY
>TRBV7-6|TRBJ1-3|-
ASSLPAGPGNTIY
>TRBV5-1|TRBJ2-7|TRBD2
ASSLEGSGSVEQY
>TRBV5-1|TRBJ1-4|TRBD1
ASSRGQENEKLF
>TRBV5-1|TRBJ1-6|-
ASSLVRGDSPLH
>TRBV10-2|TRBJ1-2|-
ASSDRPGGYT
>TRBV5-1|TRBJ2-7|-
ASSLAAQAEQY
>TRBV27|TRBJ2-1|TRBD2
ASSLVSGGKNEQF
>TRBV11-2|TRBJ1-4|TRBD1
ASMPRQGGRSNEKLF
>TRBV28|TRBJ2-7|-
ASSLPVLVIGSYEQY
>TRBV28|TRBJ2-7|TRBD1
ASSPWGQGAANEQY
>TRBV27|TRBJ2-1|TRBD2
ASRLAGGLSEQF
>TRBV19|TRBJ1-5|-
ASTEVNRGAQH
>TRBV5-1|TRBJ2-7|TRBD1
ASSLEGQGPYEQY
>TRBV27|TRBJ2-7|TRBD2
ASSVLGGGREYEQY
>TRBV28|TRBJ2-5|-
ASRSGIETQY
>TRBV19|TRBJ1-5|-
ASSGGTRPGGAQH
>TRBV30|TRBJ2-4|TRBD1
AWTRQGVDSSIQY
>TRBV7-9|TRBJ2-3|TRBD2
ASSSPGGGATDTQY
>TRBV28|TRBJ1-2|TRBD1
ASRLTGGAGGYT
>TRBV18|TRBJ1-1|TRBD1
ASSPRQGENTEAF
>TRBV28|TRBJ1-2|TRBD1
ASSAQGAGGAVGSYGYT
>TRBV6-1|TRBJ1-1|-
ASSEVPYTEAF
>TRBV2|TRBJ2-1|TRBD2
ASSKTSGDNEQF
>TRBV7-6|TRBJ2-1|-
ASSLAPAGYNEQF
>TRBV21-1|TRBJ1-5|-
ASTTLGTDNQPQH
>TRBV7-8|TRBJ2-2|TRBD2
ASSLSGRWTGELF
>TRBV27|TRBJ2-2|TRBD2
ASSSKGWVASGLNTGELF
>TRBV25-1|TRBJ2-5|TRBD2
ASSPEGRVETQY
>TRBV29-1|TRBJ1-2|-
SAREAVNYGYT
>TRBV6-1|TRBJ2-3|-
ASSTTGYTDTQY
>TRBV2|TRBJ1-1|TRBD1
ASNRQGRNTEAF
>TRBV18|TRBJ1-2|-
ASSPGATVSYGYT
>TRBV28|TRBJ2-2|-
ASSQIQGGELF
>TRBV2|TRBJ2-3|TRBD1
AIQGQGSTDTQY
>TRBV4-1|TRBJ1-4|-
ASSQVRGEKLF
>TRBV5-1|TRBJ2-1|TRBD2
ASSNPGLHNEQF
>TRBV10-3|TRBJ2-7|-
AISDRQAGSYEQY
>TRBV11-2|TRBJ1-1|-
ASSLERNLEAF
>TRBV4-1|TRBJ2-4|TRBD1
ASSPSGTGGLKNIQY
>TRBV6-5|TRBJ2-2|-
ASSPTRNTGELF
>TRBV5-4|TRBJ2-3|-
ASSRDLAAPGTDTQY
>TRBV6-1|TRBJ2-3|-
ASSRDTDTQY
>TRBV5-4|TRBJ2-7|TRBD2
ASSLGTSTYEQY
>TRBV10-1|TRBJ2-1|TRBD1
ASSDPDRGHEQF
>TRBV6-1|TRBJ2-2|-
ASNQGDTGELF
>TRBV9|TRBJ1-2|TRBD1
ASSVDHRGYGGYT
>TRBV4-2|TRBJ1-3|-
ASSQAAEHTIY
>TRBV29-1|TRBJ2-3|-
SVPPQRLRGTDTQY
>TRBV10-2|TRBJ1-1|-
ASTGGGTEAF